This T cell receptor beta chain comes out of a study of T-cell memory formation after mild COVID-19. Overall study results and limits: A subset of responding clones appeared in pre-infection memory, suggesting cross-reactive memory joined. There was a balanced CD4/CD8 profile in clones contracting day 15 to 85, and later expanders leaned CD4+.

This CDR3 is 12 amino acids long. Trimming pared 6 bases from V and 0 bases from J, leaving 4 bases between. CDR1 and CDR2 from the germline V gene are ENHRY and SYGVKD. 5'RACE with constant-segment primers yielded barcoded, UMI-tagged TCR alpha and TCR beta cDNA libraries. One entry per CDR3 protein, called by TCRdb with MiXCR from the 5' RACE reads. The data hold a few hundred thousand distinct CDR3 sequences, with roughly a quarter observed a single time. This clonotype came up a few times. Its antigen is not identified. V usage is TRBV10-3 and J usage is TRBJ2-3, with D hard to call. The clonotype comes from an adult woman who had mild COVID-19 (a few samples of this study predate the infection). Cell type and time point are not known. Material: PBMCs or a T cell subset sorted from them (not recorded which). CDR3 sequence reads: CAIRTSTDTQYF. CDR3 nucleotides: TGTGCCATCAGGACTAGCACAGATACGCAGTATTTT.